A single sample is the source of the 2 T cell receptor beta chains below, sequenced in a study of T-cell memory formation after mild COVID-19. Each CDR3 protein is one row after TCRdb ran MiXCR on the 5' RACE reads. The sample lists 550,000 to 700,000 distinct CDR3 sequences, about 20% seen once, with around 12% in the top ten. The specimen was PBMCs or a T cell subset sorted from them (not recorded which). Source of these receptors: an adult woman who had mild COVID-19 (a few samples of this study predate the infection). Cell type and time point are not known.

The J gene is TRBJ2-2, the V gene TRBV4-2; 8 bases match TRBD1. This CDR3 has 17 residues. With 1 base clipped from V and 4 bases from J, the junction kept 8 bases outside the gene matches. Germline CDR1 is LGHNA and CDR2 is YNFKEQ. The chain's CDR3 is CASSQGAGGAATGELFF. DNA for the CDR3: TGTGCCAGCAGCCAAGGCGCAGGGGGCGCTGCCACCGGGGAGCTGTTTTTT.

This chain links TRBV3-1 with TRBJ2-3; 14 nucleotides match TRBD2. Germline assignment: CDR1 LGHDT and CDR2 YNNKEL (reference sequence). V lost 3 bases, J lost 5 bases, and 4 bases stayed unmatched. The CDR3 length is 16 residues. Written as DNA, the CDR3 is TGTGCCAGCAGCCAGAGACTAGCGGGAGGGAGAGATACGCAGTATTTT. Its translation is CASSQRLAGGRDTQYF.